This T cell receptor beta chain was observed in a study of blood T cell repertoires in COVID-19 (dated by TCRdb to 2019 to 2021). Regarding the study in general: The collaborator samples originated in the United States, Italy and Spain and spanned the acute and convalescent phases of COVID-19. Samples came from the ongoing ImmuneRACE study (first 160 participants) plus 1,254 subjects from 6 global collaborators. Deeply sampled blood TCRbeta repertoires from subjects exposed to, actively infected with, or recovered from COVID-19 were included in the dataset. The prospective study material was composed of cDNA or gDNA derived from T cells, B-cell-depleted T cells, or PBMCs. Nearly every sample came with metadata listing a de-identified subject ID, COVID-19 status, age in years and sex. The repertoires were made available in a free public database intended to serve as a resource for research on the immune response to SARS-CoV-2. Where available, HLA class I and class II types were taken from metadata supplied by the sample provider and were not determined by assay-based typing.

TCRbeta CDR3 regions were amplified from genomic DNA using the immunoSEQ Assay, a bias-controlled multiplex PCR. The authors' analysis ran thus. Nucleated cell counts per sample were estimated from amplification of reference gene primers within the assay. To quantify the absolute abundance of each unique TCRbeta CDR3 rearrangement, sequence reads were collapsed and filtered. For each sample, productive Simpson clonality was calculated by taking the square root of Simpson's diversity index across productive rearrangements. This immuneACCESS table, as held by TCRdb, lists in-frame sequences with V and J called but not all clones. Of the missing ones, under half trace to an unresolved V gene in checked studies; the others have no known cause. That table furnishes V, J and clone size, whereas the DNA furnished D and trimming. This sample lists some 74,000 clones; roughly four fifths were detected once. Around 38% of the sample rests with the top ten.

The collaborating institutions used their own protocols to collect whole blood in K2EDTA tubes. For TCRbeta analysis, collaborator samples were shipped as frozen whole blood, as isolated PBMCs, or as DNA extracted from either sample type. Regarding this clone: Its recognized antigen is unknown. No per-base quality is available; no much larger clone lies one base away.

What the study reported, not specific to this receptor: The amount of clinical and demographic metadata varied by source and participant and was provided uncurated.

The CDR3 starts with the cysteine, ends with the phenylalanine, and has 13 residues. Only the CDR3 DNA is retained, 39 bases long and in frame from the first base. V was cut back by 10 bases and J by 5 bases, leaving a gap of 14 bases between them. The germline V gene supplies CDR1 KGHDR and CDR2 SFDVKD. The clonotype originates from a man aged 80 or over with acute or convalescent COVID-19. The sequencing input was peripheral blood. Here the chain combines TRBV24-1 and TRBJ1-5; a weak D assignment points to TRBD1 (5 bases agree). The CDR3: CATRQGLDQPQHF. The DNA sequence is as follows: TGTGCCACTCGCCAGGGTCTCGATCAGCCCCAGCATTTT.